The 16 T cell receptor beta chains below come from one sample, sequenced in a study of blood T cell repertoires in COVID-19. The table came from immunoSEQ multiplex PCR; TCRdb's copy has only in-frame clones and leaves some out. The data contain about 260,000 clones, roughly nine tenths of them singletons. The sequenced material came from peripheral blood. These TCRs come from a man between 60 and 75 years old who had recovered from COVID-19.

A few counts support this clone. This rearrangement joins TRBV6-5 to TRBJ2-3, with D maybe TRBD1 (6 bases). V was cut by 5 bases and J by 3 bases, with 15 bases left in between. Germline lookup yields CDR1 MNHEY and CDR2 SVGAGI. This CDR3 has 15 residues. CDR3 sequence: CASSMYRDRTDTQYF. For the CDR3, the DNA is TGTGCCAGCAGTATGTACAGGGATAGGACAGATACGCAGTATTTT.

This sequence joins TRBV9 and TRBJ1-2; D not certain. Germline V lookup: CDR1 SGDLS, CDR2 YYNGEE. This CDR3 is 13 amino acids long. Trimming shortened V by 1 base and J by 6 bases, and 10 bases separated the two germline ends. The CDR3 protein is CASSVPGNNGYTF. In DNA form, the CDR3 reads TGTGCCAGCAGCGTACCAGGAAACAATGGCTACACCTTC.

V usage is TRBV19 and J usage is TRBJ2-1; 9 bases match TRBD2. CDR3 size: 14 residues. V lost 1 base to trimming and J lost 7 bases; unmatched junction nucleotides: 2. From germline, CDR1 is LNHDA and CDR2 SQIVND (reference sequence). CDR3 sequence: CASSIGGLANEQFF. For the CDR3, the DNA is TGTGCCAGTAGTATAGGGGGACTAGCAAATGAGCAGTTCTTC.

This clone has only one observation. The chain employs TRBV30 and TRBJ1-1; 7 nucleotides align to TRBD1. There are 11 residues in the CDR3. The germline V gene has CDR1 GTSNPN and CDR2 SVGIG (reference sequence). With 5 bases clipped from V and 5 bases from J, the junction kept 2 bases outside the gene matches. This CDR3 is CAWVRGTEAFF. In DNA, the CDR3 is TGTGCCTGGGTCAGGGGGACTGAAGCTTTCTTT.

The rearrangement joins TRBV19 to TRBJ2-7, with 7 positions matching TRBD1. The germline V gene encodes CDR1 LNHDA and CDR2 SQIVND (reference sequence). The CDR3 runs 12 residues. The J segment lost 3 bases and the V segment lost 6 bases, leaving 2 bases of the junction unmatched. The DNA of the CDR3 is TGTGCCAGTAGGGGGACAGACTACGAGCAGTACTTC. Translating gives CASRGTDYEQYF.

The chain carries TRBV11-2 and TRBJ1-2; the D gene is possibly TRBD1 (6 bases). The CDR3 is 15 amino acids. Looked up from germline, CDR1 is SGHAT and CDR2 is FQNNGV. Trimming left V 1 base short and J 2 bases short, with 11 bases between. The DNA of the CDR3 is TGTGCCAGCAGCTTAGGGCACAGGGAAAACTATGGCTACACCTTC. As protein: CASSLGHRENYGYTF.

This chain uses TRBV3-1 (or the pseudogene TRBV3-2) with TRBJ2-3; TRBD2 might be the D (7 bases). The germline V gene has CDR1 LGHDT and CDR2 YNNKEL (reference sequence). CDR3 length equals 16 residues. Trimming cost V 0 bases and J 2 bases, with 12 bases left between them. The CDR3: CASSQDMGGATDTQYF. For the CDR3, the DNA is TGTGCCAGCAGCCAAGATATGGGGGGGGCCACAGATACGCAGTATTTT.

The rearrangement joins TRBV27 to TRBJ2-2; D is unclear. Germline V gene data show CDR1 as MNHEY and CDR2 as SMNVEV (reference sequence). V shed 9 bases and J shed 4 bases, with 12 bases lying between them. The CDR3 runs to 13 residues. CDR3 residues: CASCYRTTGELFF. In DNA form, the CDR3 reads TGTGCCAGTTGCTATAGAACCACCGGGGAGCTGTTTTTT.

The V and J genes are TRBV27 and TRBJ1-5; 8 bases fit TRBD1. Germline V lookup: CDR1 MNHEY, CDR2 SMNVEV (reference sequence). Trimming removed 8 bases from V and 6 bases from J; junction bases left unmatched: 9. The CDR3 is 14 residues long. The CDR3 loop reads CASRDRLLSQPQHF. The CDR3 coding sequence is TGTGCCAGCCGGGACAGGTTGTTGAGTCAGCCCCAGCATTTT.

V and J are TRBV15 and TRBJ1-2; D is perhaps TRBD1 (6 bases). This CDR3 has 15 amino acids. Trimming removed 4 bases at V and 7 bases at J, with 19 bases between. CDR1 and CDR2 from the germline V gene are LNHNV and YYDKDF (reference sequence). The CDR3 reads CATSNPGGGVVGYTF. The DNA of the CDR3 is TGTGCCACCAGCAATCCGGGAGGGGGAGTTGTTGGCTACACCTTC.

CDR3 amino acids: CASSPFGQGGLAAQYF. The CDR3 coding sequence is TGTGCCAGCAGCCCCTTCGGACAGGGAGGGTTAGCGGCCCAGTACTTC. The chain links TRBV3-1 (or the pseudogene TRBV3-2) to TRBJ2-5, with D perhaps TRBD1 (8 bases). Germline V gene sequence: CDR1 LGHDT, CDR2 YNNKEL (reference sequence). The CDR3 spans 16 residues. The V and J ends lost 4 bases and 9 bases respectively, with 24 bases between them.

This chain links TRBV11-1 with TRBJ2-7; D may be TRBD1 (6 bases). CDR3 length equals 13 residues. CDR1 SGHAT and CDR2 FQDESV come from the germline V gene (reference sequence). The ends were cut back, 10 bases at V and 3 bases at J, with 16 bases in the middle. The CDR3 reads CATAQGQYYEQYF. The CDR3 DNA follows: TGTGCCACGGCACAGGGCCAGTACTACGAGCAGTACTTC.

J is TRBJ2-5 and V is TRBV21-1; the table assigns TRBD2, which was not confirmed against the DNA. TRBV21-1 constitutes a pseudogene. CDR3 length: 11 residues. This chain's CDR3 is CASTSQETQYF. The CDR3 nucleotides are TGTGCCAGCACCTCCCAAGAGACCCAGTACTTC.

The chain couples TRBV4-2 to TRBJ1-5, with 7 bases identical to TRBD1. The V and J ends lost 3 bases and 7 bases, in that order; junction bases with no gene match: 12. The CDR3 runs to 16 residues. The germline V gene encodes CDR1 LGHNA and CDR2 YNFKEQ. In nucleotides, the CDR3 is TGTGCCAGCAGCCACGAGACAGGGCCTATGAGACAGCCCCAGCATTTT. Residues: CASSHETGPMRQPQHF.

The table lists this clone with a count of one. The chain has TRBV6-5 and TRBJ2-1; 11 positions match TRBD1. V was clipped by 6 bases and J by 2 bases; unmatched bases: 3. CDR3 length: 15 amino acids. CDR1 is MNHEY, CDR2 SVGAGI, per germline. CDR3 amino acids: CASRRTGGTYNEQFF. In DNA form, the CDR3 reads TGTGCCAGCAGAAGGACAGGGGGCACCTACAATGAGCAGTTCTTC.

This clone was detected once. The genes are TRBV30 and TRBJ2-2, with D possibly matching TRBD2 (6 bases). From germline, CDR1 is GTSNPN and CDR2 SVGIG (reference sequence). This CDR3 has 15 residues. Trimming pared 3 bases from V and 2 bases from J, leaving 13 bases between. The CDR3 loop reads CAWSYRDSNTGELFF. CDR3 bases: TGTGCCTGGAGCTACCGGGACTCTAACACCGGGGAGCTGTTTTTT.